This TCR beta chain was sequenced during a study of spatial heterogeneity in lung cancer. The time point was: blood at routine non-recurrence follow-up after resection. Each CDR3 protein is one row after TCRdb ran MiXCR on the 5' RACE reads. The table has about 87,000 distinct CDR3 sequences, approximately 19% seen once. This clonotype occurred many times. The sample consisted of PBMCs, taken at follow-up. The origin of this receptor is a male donor with early-stage non-small cell lung cancer.

The chain's CDR3 is CSANVFNEQFF. In nucleotides, the CDR3 is TGCAGTGCTAATGTATTCAATGAGCAGTTCTTC. The rearrangement links TRBV20-1 to TRBJ2-1; D gene ambiguous. The V gene's germline CDR1 is DFQATT and CDR2 SNEGSKA (reference sequence). The CDR3 extends over 11 amino acids. V lost 4 bases, J lost 6 bases, and 7 bases lay in between.